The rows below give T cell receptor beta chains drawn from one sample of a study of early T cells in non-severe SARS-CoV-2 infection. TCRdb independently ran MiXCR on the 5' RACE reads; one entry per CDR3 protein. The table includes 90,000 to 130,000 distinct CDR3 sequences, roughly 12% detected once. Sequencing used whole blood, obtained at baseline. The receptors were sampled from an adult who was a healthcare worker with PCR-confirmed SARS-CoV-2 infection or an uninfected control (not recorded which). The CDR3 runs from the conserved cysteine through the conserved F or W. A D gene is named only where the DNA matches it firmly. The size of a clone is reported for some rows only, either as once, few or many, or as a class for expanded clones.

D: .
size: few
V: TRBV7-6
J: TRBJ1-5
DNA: TGTGCCAGCAGCTTAGGAACCCCTCCGGAGGCCCAGCATTTT
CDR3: CASSLGTPPEAQHF

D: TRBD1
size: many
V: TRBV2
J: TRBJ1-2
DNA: TGTGCCAGCAGACGATTGGAGGGGGCTGGTGGCTACACCTTC
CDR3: CASRRLEGAGGYTF

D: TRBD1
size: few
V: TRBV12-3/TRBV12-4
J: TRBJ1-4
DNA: TGTGCCAGCAGTTTCTCAGGGGGGGGTGAAAAACTGTTTTTT
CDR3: CASSFSGGGEKLFF

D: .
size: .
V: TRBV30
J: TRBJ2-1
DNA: TGTGCCTGGAGTAATTACAATGAGCAGTTCTTC
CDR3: CAWSNYNEQFF

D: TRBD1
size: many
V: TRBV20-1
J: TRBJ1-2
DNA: TGCAGTGGTTGGGACAGGAACTATGGCTACACCTTC
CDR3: CSGWDRNYGYTF

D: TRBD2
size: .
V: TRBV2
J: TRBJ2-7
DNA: TGTGCCAGCAGTGAGCTAGCGGGAGGCCCAGGCGAGCAGTACTTC
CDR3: CASSELAGGPGEQYF

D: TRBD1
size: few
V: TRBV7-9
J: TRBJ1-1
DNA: TGTGCCAGCCGGTTAGGGGGCGCGGACACTGAAGCTTTCTTT
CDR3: CASRLGGADTEAFF

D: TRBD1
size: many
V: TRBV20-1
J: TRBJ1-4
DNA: TGCAGTGCTAGGGCACCGACAGGGGCGGGGGGTCTTAATGAAAAACTGTTTTTT
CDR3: CSARAPTGAGGLNEKLFF

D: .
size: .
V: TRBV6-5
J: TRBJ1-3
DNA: TGTGCCAGCAGTTACTCGGAGTCTGGAAACACCATATATTTT
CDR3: CASSYSESGNTIYF

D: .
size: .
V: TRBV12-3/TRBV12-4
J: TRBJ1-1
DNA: TGTGCCAGCAGTTTAAACAGCTTGAACACTGAAGCTTTCTTT
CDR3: CASSLNSLNTEAFF

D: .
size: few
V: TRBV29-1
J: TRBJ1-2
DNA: TGCAGCGCCGCGGTACGAGTCTATGGCTACACCTTC
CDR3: CSAAVRVYGYTF

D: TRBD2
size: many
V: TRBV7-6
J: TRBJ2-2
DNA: TGTGCCAGCAGCTTACTGATAGCGGGAGGGCTGAACACCGGGGAGCTGTTTTTT
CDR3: CASSLLIAGGLNTGELFF

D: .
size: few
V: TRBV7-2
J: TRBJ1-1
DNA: TGTGCCAGCACCACCCACCAGAACACTGAAGCTTTCTTT
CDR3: CASTTHQNTEAFF

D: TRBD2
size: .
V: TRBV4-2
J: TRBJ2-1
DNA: TGTGCCAGCAGCCCCGGGACTAGCGGGGGGGCGGAGCAGTTCTTC
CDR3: CASSPGTSGGAEQFF

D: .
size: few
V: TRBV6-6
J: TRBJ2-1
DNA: TGTGCCAGCAGTCCGTACAGGGAGCAGTTCTTC
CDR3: CASSPYREQFF

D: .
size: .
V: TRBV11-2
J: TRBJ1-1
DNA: TGTGCCAGCAGCTTGATGGAGGACACTGAAGCTTTCTTT
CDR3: CASSLMEDTEAFF

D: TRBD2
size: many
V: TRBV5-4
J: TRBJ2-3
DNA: TGTGCCAGCAGCTTGGCCTCTAGCGGGAGAACAGATACGCAGTATTTT
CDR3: CASSLASSGRTDTQYF

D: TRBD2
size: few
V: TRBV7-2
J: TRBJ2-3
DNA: TGTGCCAGCAGCTTAGTGTGGGGGGGTAGCACAGATACGCAGTATTTT
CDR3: CASSLVWGGSTDTQYF

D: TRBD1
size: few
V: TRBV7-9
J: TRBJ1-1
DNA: TGTGCCAGCAGCTTAGGTCGCACAGGGGACGCTGAAGCTTTCTTT
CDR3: CASSLGRTGDAEAFF

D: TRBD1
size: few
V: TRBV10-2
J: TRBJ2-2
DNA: TGCGCCAGCATGCATGAGGGGACAGTGAACACCGGGGAGCTGTTTTTT
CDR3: CASMHEGTVNTGELFF

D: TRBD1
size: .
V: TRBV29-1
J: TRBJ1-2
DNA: TGCAGCGTTGGGACAGGGACTAATGGCTACACCTTC
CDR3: CSVGTGTNGYTF

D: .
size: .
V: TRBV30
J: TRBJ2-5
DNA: TGTGCCTGGAATTCGGCAGGGCAAGAGACCCAGTACTTC
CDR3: CAWNSAGQETQYF

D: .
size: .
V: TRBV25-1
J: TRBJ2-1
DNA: TGTGCCAGCAGTGAATTAGGGCGGGGGCGTAGCTCCTACAATGAGCAGTTCTTC
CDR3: CASSELGRGRSSYNEQFF

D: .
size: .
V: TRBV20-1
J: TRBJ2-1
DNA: TGCAGTGCTAGAAGGGCCGGGAGAAATGAGCAGTTCTTC
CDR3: CSARRAGRNEQFF